The 20 T cell receptor beta chains below were found in one sample sequenced in a study of blood T cell repertoires in COVID-19. The method was immunoSEQ multiplex PCR; TCRdb's version includes in-frame clones alone and lacks a portion of them. Of some 190,000 clones detected, about 88% appear once; the ten largest clones hold 20% to 25%. Sequences were obtained from PBMCs or T cells enriched from blood (not recorded which). The receptors derive from a woman in her 40s in a cohort exposed to, infected with or recovered from COVID-19 (not recorded which).

CDR3 loop: CASSPNRGEQYF. The CDR3 DNA reads TGTGCCAGCAGTCCAAACAGGGGGGAGCAGTACTTC. The J gene is TRBJ2-7, the V gene TRBV6-5, with 8 positions matching TRBD1. The CDR3 spans 12 residues. CDR1 and CDR2 (germline): MNHEY, SVGAGI. Germline trimming cut 5 bases from V and 7 bases from J; bases unmatched to any gene: 4.

V is TRBV2 and J is TRBJ2-3; the match to TRBD2 covers 8 bases. The V gene's germline CDR1 is SNHLY and CDR2 FYNNEI. This CDR3 is built from 14 residues. Trimming cost V 10 bases and J 0 bases; bases outside gene matches: 6. The CDR3 spells CATNKRGSTDTQYF. In DNA form, the CDR3 reads TGTGCCACCAATAAGCGGGGGAGCACAGATACGCAGTATTTT.

This clone was found once. The rearrangement uses TRBV14 and TRBJ2-7; maybe TRBD1 (6 bases). Germline V gene data show CDR1 as SGHDN and CDR2 as FVKESK. Trimming took 4 bases from V and 1 from J, leaving 20 bases between them. This CDR3 comprises 17 residues. The CDR3 loop is CASSPLPGRGVSYEQYF. The CDR3 DNA reads as TGTGCCAGCAGCCCACTTCCAGGCAGGGGCGTATCCTACGAGCAGTACTTC. Combining the CDR3 with reference TRBV14 and TRBJ2-7 gives the whole variable domain EAGVTQFPSHSVIEKGQTVTLRCDPISGHDNLYWYRRVMGKEIKFLLHFVKESKQDESGMPNNRFLAERTGGTYSTLKVQPAELEDSGVYFCASSPLPGRGVSYEQYFGPGTRLTVT.

This rearrangement joins TRBV14 to TRBJ1-6; the D gene is possibly TRBD1 (6 bases). The V end was cut by 1 base, the J end by 3 bases, with 13 bases between. In germline, CDR1 is SGHDN, CDR2 FVKESK. This CDR3 contains 17 residues. In DNA form, the CDR3 reads TGTGCCAGCAGCCAAGTCAGGGGCATGGACTATAATTCACCCCTCCACTTT. Its translation is CASSQVRGMDYNSPLHF. The complete variable domain, with remaining parts taken from reference TRBV14 and TRBJ1-6, reads EAGVTQFPSHSVIEKGQTVTLRCDPISGHDNLYWYRRVMGKEIKFLLHFVKESKQDESGMPNNRFLAERTGGTYSTLKVQPAELEDSGVYFCASSQVRGMDYNSPLHFGNGTRLTVT.

V gene TRBV4-3 combines with J gene TRBJ2-2; the D is unclear. Germline assignment: CDR1 LGHNA and CDR2 YSLEER. The CDR3 covers 15 residues. Trimming cost V 3 bases and J 17 bases, with 25 bases left between them. The CDR3 spells CASSHPLLTHSRAFF. CDR3 bases: TGCGCCAGCAGCCATCCCCTTTTGACCCATAGCCGTGCTTTTTTT.

V is TRBV20-1 and J is TRBJ2-7; D may be TRBD2 (5 bases). Trimming shortened V by 3 bases and J by 0 bases, and 12 bases separated the two germline ends. The V gene's germline CDR1 is DFQATT and CDR2 SNEGSKA (reference sequence). The CDR3 is made up of 14 amino acids. The CDR3 sequence: CSASSGIGSYEQYF. DNA for the CDR3: TGCAGTGCTAGTTCGGGGATCGGCTCCTACGAGCAGTACTTC.

The chain has TRBV11-2 and TRBJ2-3; 8 nucleotides match TRBD2. After removal of 5 bases from V and 5 bases from J, the junction contained 9 bases not matched to a gene. Per germline, CDR1 SGHAT and CDR2 FQNNGV. This CDR3 region has 15 residues. In DNA form, the CDR3 reads TGTGCCAGCAGCCCCGCGTACGGGGGGGTAGATACGCAGTATTTT. Amino acid sequence: CASSPAYGGVDTQYF.

This sequence joins TRBV10-3 and TRBJ1-2, with unresolved D. CDR1 and CDR2 from the germline V gene are ENHRY and SYGVKD. With 6 bases removed from V and 4 bases from J, the gap between germline ends came to 12 bases. The CDR3 runs 13 residues. The CDR3, as DNA: TGTGCCATCAGCACAGTGCAGGTCTATGGCTACACCTTC. This sequence encodes CAISTVQVYGYTF.

The V call is TRBV5-1, the J call TRBJ1-6; D possibly corresponds to TRBD1 (5 bases). The germline V gene encodes CDR1 SGHRS and CDR2 YFSETQ. The CDR3 has 15 amino acids. The V gene lost 4 bases and the J gene lost 0 bases, with 8 bases spanning the gap. The CDR3 loop reads CASSQDSSYNSPLHF. The CDR3 nucleotides are TGCGCCAGCAGCCAAGACAGCTCCTATAATTCACCCCTCCACTTT.

The genes are TRBV24-1 and TRBJ1-1; 11 bases agree with TRBD1. CDR1 and CDR2 (germline): KGHDR, SFDVKD. With V trimmed by 7 bases and J by 6 bases, 12 bases remained unmatched. CDR3 length equals 16 residues. CDR3 nucleotide sequence: TGTGCCACCAGGAGCCGGACAGGGGGCGACGTCGCTGAAGCTTTCTTT. Amino acid sequence: CATRSRTGGDVAEAFF.

The chain uses TRBV3-1 (or the pseudogene TRBV3-2) and TRBJ2-3; TRBD2 matches 16 bases. Germline CDR1 LGHDT, CDR2 YNNKEL (reference sequence). J gave up 1 base and V 4 bases, and 17 bases lay outside the gene matches. The CDR3 consists of 22 residues. This CDR3 is CASSPTSNPGLAGGSGTDTQYF. The CDR3 region has the DNA TGTGCCAGCAGCCCTACTTCAAATCCGGGACTAGCGGGAGGGTCTGGCACAGATACGCAGTATTTT.

V and J are TRBV29-1 and TRBJ2-1; 8 nucleotides align to TRBD2. Germline CDR1 reads SQVTM; CDR2 reads ANQGSEA. J lost 5 bases, V lost 1 base, and 10 bases had no gene match. The CDR3 is 16 amino acids. The chain's CDR3 is CSVEGPESGSDNEQFF. The CDR3 DNA follows: TGCAGCGTTGAAGGCCCCGAGAGCGGGAGTGACAATGAGCAGTTCTTC.

The V gene is TRBV5-6, the J gene TRBJ1-2, with 9 bases aligning to TRBD1. V lost 7 bases to trimming and J lost 5 bases; unmatched junction nucleotides: 6. This CDR3 comprises 13 residues. CDR1 is SGHDT and CDR2 is YYEEEE in the germline V gene. DNA for the CDR3: TGTGCCAGCTACAGAGACAGGGGGTATGGCTACACCTTC. Its translation is CASYRDRGYGYTF. Complete variable domain (other parts from reference TRBV5-6 and TRBJ1-2): DAGVTQSPTHLIKTRGQQVTLRCSPKSGHDTVSWYQQALGQGPQFIFQYYEEEERQRGNFPDRFSGHQFPNYSSELNVNALLLGDSALYLCASYRDRGYGYTFGSGTRLTVV.

The table lists this clone with a few counts. The gene calls are TRBV7-9 and TRBJ2-3; TRBD2 agrees at 13 bases. Trimming at V came to 5 bases and at J to 0 bases, leaving 8 bases not matched to a gene. Germline-derived CDR1 and CDR2 are SEHNR and FQNEAQ (reference sequence). The length of the CDR3 is 18 residues. CDR3 DNA sequence: TGTGCCAGCAGCCCCGGACTAGCGGGAGTGTCTAGCACAGATACGCAGTATTTT. This gives the protein CASSPGLAGVSSTDTQYF. The whole variable domain, filled in from reference TRBV7-9 and TRBJ2-3, reads DTGVSQNPRHKITKRGQNVTFRCDPISEHNRLYWYRQTLGQGPEFLTYFQNEAQLEKSRLLSDRFSAERPKGSFSTLEIQRTEQGDSAMYLCASSPGLAGVSSTDTQYFGPGTRLTVL.

This clone was recorded a few times. The chain recombines TRBV19 with TRBJ1-6; D possibly corresponds to TRBD1 (6 bases). This CDR3 comprises 16 residues. Trimming pared 4 bases from V and 10 bases from J, leaving 20 bases between. Germline V gives CDR1 LNHDA, CDR2 SQIVND (reference sequence). For the CDR3, the DNA is TGTGCCAGTAGTACCGACGGGCCTAGGGGGGGATCACCCCTCCACTTT. The encoded protein is CASSTDGPRGGSPLHF.

J is TRBJ1-2 and V is TRBV5-1; 7 bases match TRBD1. This CDR3 is 14 amino acids long. V dropped 0 bases and J dropped 3; count of bases not matched to a gene: 2. CDR1 SGHRS and CDR2 YFSETQ come from the germline V gene. The CDR3 sequence: CASSLGQGDYGYTF. As DNA, the CDR3 is TGCGCCAGCAGCTTGGGACAGGGAGACTATGGCTACACCTTC.

The V and J genes are TRBV30 and TRBJ1-3, with D maybe TRBD1 (5 bases). Germline V gene lookup returns CDR1 GTSNPN and CDR2 SVGIG (reference sequence). V gave up 2 bases and J gave up 10 bases, with 12 bases separating them. The CDR3 extends over 12 amino acids. CDR3: CAWSPGGTTIYF. The CDR3, as DNA: TGTGCCTGGAGTCCTGGGGGGACGACCATATATTTT.

V is TRBV28 and J is TRBJ1-2, with 7 nucleotides matching TRBD1. CDR3 length equals 15 residues. With 5 bases clipped from V and 4 bases from J, the junction kept 10 bases outside the gene matches. CDR1 and CDR2 from the germline V gene are MDHEN and SYDVKM. CDR3 DNA: TGTGCCAGCAGTCAGGGACAGACCCTTTCCTATGGCTACACCTTC. Protein: CASSQGQTLSYGYTF.

V gene TRBV14 combines with J gene TRBJ2-1; 15 bases map to TRBD2. The CDR3 has 16 amino acids. V trimming: 4 bases; J trimming: 7 bases; junction bases outside the gene matches: 5. CDR1 is SGHDN and CDR2 is FVKESK in the germline V gene. CDR3 DNA sequence: TGTGCCAGCAGCCCTAGGACTAGCGGGAGGGTAAATGAGCAGTTCTTC. This translates into CASSPRTSGRVNEQFF.

This clone was picked up many times. V gene TRBV6-5 combines with J gene TRBJ2-2, with 10 positions matching TRBD2. The CDR3 is 14 residues long. J was trimmed by 3 bases and V by 8 bases; bases with no gene match: 3. CDR1 MNHEY and CDR2 SVGAGI come from the germline V gene. CDR3 in DNA: TGTGCCAGCGAAGCGGGGGGGGACACCGGGGAGCTGTTTTTT. Amino acids: CASEAGGDTGELFF.